This TCR beta chain originates from a study of blood T cell repertoires in COVID-19. From germline, CDR1 is MRHNA and CDR2 SNTAGT. The CDR3 length is 14 residues. The V and J ends lost 3 bases and 9 bases, in that order; junction bases with no gene match: 9. Produced via immunoSEQ multiplex PCR; TCRdb's table is partial and in-frame only. The table lists under 200,000 clones, around nine tenths of them singletons. Input material: peripheral blood. The rearrangement joins TRBV6-4 to TRBJ2-5; 8 bases are a match to TRBD2. This receptor was taken from a man in his late teens or twenties with active or convalescent COVID-19. CDR3 sequence reads: CASSEEGVAGPQYF. The CDR3 DNA follows: TGTGCCAGCAGTGAAGAAGGGGTAGCGGGACCCCAGTACTTC.